This paragraph covers one TCR beta chain sequence. What it recognizes is unknown. The record originates from a study of cytomegalovirus exposure and HLA in healthy donors. As for the study in general: The roughly 120 validation repertoires, a later analysis reported, used the same platform as the approximately 670 first-cohort repertoires.

Germline CDR1 SEHNR, CDR2 FQNEAQ (reference sequence). The CDR3 length is 15 residues. Trimming took 1 base from V and 5 from J; bases not matched to a gene: 4. Method: immunoSEQ multiplex PCR; TCRdb's copy keeps in-frame clones and lacks some. The sample carries some 140,000 clones, 84% recorded once. Overall study results and limits: The study put some 150 TCR beta chains on its list as cytomegalovirus-associated. Subsequent analysis revealed that first-cohort TCR clusters tended to co-occur in the roughly 120 validation repertoires.

This clonotype originated in a woman between 25 and 40 years old in good health and CMV-seronegative. The rearrangement uses TRBV7-9 and TRBJ2-5; 10 bases fit TRBD1. Sequences were obtained from PBMCs. The CDR3 loop is CASSLVTGGPETQYF. In nucleotides, the CDR3 is TGTGCCAGCAGCTTAGTGACAGGGGGCCCGGAGACCCAGTACTTC.